The TCR beta chain described here comes from a study of blood T cell repertoires in COVID-19. About the study: Samples of COVID-19 (acute and convalescent) were obtained from the United States, Italy and Spain.

Original analysis: Amplified reference gene primers provided the basis for estimating nucleated cell counts. The table came from immunoSEQ multiplex PCR; TCRdb's copy has only in-frame clones and leaves some out. That table gives V, J and clone size, and the DNA gave D and trimming. Of about 99,000 clones detected, 82% appear once; the ten largest clones hold 4% to 5.5%. With 0 bases removed from V and 9 bases from J, the gap between germline ends came to 16 bases. Germline V gives CDR1 SGHDT, CDR2 YYEEEE. The CDR3 is 15 amino acids. Specimen: peripheral blood. The chain couples TRBV5-6 to TRBJ1-5, with D possibly matching TRBD1 (6 bases). This receptor was obtained from a man in his sixties with acute or convalescent COVID-19. The CDR3 DNA reads as TGTGCCAGCAGCTTGGGGGGGGGCAGCCCCACGCCCCAGCATTTT. Its protein is CASSLGGGSPTPQHF.